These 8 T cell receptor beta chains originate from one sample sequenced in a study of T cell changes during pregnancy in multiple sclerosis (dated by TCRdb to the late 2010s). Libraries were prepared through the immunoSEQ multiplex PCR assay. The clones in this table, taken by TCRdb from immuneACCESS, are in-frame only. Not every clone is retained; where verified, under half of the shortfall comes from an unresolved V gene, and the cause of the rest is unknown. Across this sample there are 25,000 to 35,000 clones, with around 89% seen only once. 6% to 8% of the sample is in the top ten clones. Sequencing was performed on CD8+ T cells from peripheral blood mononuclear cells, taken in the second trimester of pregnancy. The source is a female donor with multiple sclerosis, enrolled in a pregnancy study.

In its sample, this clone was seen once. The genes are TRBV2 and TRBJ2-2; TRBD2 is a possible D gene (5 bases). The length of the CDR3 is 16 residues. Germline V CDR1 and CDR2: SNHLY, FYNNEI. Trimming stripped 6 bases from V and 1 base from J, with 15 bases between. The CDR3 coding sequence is TGTGCCAGCAGCCCGGGAACAACCCTGAACACCGGGGAGCTGTTTTTT. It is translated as CASSPGTTLNTGELFF.

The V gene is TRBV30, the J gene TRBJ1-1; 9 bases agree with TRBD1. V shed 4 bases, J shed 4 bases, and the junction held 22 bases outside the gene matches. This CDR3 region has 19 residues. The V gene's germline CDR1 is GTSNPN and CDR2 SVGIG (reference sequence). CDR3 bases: TGTGCCTGGATATCTGTACCGATCAAACAGGGGGCCTCGGGCACTGAAGCTTTCTTT. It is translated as CAWISVPIKQGASGTEAFF.

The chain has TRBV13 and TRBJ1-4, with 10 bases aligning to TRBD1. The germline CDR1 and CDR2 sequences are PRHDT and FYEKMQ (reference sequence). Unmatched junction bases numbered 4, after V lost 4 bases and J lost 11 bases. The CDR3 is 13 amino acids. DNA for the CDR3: TGTGCCAGCAGCTCGACAGGGGGCGAGAAACTGTTTTTT. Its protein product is CASSSTGGEKLFF.

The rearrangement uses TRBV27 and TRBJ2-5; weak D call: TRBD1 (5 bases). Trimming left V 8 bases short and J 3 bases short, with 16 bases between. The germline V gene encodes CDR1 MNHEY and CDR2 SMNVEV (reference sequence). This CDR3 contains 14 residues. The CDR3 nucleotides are TGTGCCAGCTGGGGCGGAGTGGCGGAAGAGACCCAGTACTTC. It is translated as CASWGGVAEETQYF.

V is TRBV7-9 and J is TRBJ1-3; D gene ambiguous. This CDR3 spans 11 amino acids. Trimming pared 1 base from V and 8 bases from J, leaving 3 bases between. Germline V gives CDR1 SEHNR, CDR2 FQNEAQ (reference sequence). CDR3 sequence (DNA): TGTGCCAGCAGCTTAGTCGACACCATATATTTT. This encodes CASSLVDTIYF.

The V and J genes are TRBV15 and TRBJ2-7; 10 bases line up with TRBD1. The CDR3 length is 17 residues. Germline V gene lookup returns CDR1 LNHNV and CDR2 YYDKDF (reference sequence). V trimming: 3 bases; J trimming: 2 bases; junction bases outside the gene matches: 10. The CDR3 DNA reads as TGTGCCACCAGCAGGTCAGAGATTGGACAGGGGGCCTACGAGCAGTACTTC. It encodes CATSRSEIGQGAYEQYF.

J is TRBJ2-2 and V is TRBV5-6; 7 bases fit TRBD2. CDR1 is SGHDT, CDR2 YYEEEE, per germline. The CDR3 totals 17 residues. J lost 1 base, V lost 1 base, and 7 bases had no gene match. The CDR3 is CASSLFSASGNTGELFF. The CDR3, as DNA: TGTGCCAGCAGCTTGTTTTCGGCTAGCGGGAACACCGGGGAGCTGTTTTTT.

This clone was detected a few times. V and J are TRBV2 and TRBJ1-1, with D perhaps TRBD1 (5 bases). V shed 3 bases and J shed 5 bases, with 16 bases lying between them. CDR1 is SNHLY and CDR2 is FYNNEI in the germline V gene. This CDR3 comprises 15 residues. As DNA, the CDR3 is TGTGCCAGCAGTGATGCAGGGCGAGTAGGTACTGAAGCTTTCTTT. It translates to CASSDAGRVGTEAFF.